This is a list of T cell receptor beta chains from one sample in a study of blood T cell repertoires in COVID-19. TCRdb's copy holds only in-frame clones and misses some; the assay was immunoSEQ multiplex PCR. This sample yields roughly 180,000 clones, of which 86% are seen a single time; around 20% belongs to the top ten. Sequenced sample: peripheral blood. The receptors come from a man between 70 and 80 years old with active or convalescent COVID-19. Each CDR3 is given without its conserved first and last residue. Clone size, where shown, is once, few, many, or a class for clones that have expanded.

clone size: -; V gene: TRBV27; J gene: TRBJ2-7; CDR3 protein: ASSWDSLSSYEQY
clone size: -; V gene: TRBV19; J gene: TRBJ2-1; CDR3 protein: ASSRYLRTSGRDEQF
clone size: once; V gene: TRBV15; J gene: TRBJ2-5; CDR3 protein: ATSREGTPGQETQY
clone size: once; V gene: TRBV15; J gene: TRBJ2-5; CDR3 protein: ATSRGSSGGETQY
clone size: few; V gene: TRBV7-9; J gene: TRBJ1-4; CDR3 protein: ASSLRASNEKLF
clone size: -; V gene: TRBV7-2; J gene: TRBJ1-1; CDR3 protein: ASRPEANTEAF
clone size: -; V gene: TRBV2; J gene: TRBJ2-2; CDR3 protein: ASIKQGTNTGELF
clone size: -; V gene: TRBV20-1; J gene: TRBJ1-1; CDR3 protein: RGRGATEAF
clone size: -; V gene: TRBV29-1; J gene: TRBJ2-7; CDR3 protein: SVAPSLSSYEQY
clone size: -; V gene: TRBV6-5; J gene: TRBJ1-1; CDR3 protein: ASSNRDRRDRAF
clone size: many; V gene: TRBV10-1; J gene: TRBJ1-1; CDR3 protein: ASSDTMNTEAF
clone size: -; V gene: TRBV9; J gene: TRBJ2-6; CDR3 protein: ASSASGHPVSGANVLT
clone size: -; V gene: TRBV6-2/TRBV6-3; J gene: TRBJ1-1; CDR3 protein: ASSYAKRNTEAF
clone size: -; V gene: TRBV15; J gene: TRBJ1-2; CDR3 protein: ATSRDPAGGGYT
clone size: -; V gene: TRBV28; J gene: TRBJ2-1; CDR3 protein: ASTEYNEQF
clone size: -; V gene: TRBV15; J gene: TRBJ1-5; CDR3 protein: ATSRAGTGTYSNQPQH
clone size: -; V gene: TRBV30; J gene: TRBJ1-3; CDR3 protein: AWTPWTGDSGNTIY
clone size: -; V gene: TRBV6-2/TRBV6-3; J gene: TRBJ1-5; CDR3 protein: ASSYSNRNNQPQH
clone size: -; V gene: TRBV4-1; J gene: TRBJ2-7; CDR3 protein: ASSQAGGHEQY
clone size: few; V gene: TRBV7-9; J gene: TRBJ1-2; CDR3 protein: ASSLPGGGGYGYT
clone size: -; V gene: TRBV7-2; J gene: TRBJ2-7; CDR3 protein: ASTPHERAYEQY
clone size: -; V gene: TRBV24-1; J gene: TRBJ2-1; CDR3 protein: ATSDPGGKYNEQF
clone size: -; V gene: TRBV19; J gene: TRBJ2-1; CDR3 protein: ASNNHLSNEQF
clone size: -; V gene: TRBV4-3; J gene: TRBJ1-1; CDR3 protein: ASSLRMGARTEAF
clone size: -; V gene: TRBV27; J gene: TRBJ2-7; CDR3 protein: ASRTGTGFYEQY